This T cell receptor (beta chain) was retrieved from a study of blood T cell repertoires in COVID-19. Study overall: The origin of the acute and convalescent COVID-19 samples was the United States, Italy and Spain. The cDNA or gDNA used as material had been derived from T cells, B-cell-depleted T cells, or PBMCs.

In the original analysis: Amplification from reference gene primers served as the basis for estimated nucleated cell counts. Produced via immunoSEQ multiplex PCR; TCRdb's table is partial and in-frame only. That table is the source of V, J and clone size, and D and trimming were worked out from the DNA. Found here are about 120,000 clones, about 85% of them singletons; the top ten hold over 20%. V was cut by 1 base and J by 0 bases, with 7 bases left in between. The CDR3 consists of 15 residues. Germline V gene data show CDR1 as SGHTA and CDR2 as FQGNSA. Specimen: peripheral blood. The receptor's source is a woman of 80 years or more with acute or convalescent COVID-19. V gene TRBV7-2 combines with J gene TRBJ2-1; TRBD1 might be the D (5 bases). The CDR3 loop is CASSLDRSSYNEQFF. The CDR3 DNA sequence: TGTGCCAGCAGCTTAGACAGGAGCTCCTACAATGAGCAGTTCTTC.